This T cell receptor beta chain was observed in a study of T cell changes during pregnancy in multiple sclerosis. Some clones are missing from TCRdb's copy, which holds only in-frame ones; the method was immunoSEQ multiplex PCR. The sample comprises about 80,000 clones, about 92% of which are singletons, and just over 2.5% rests with the top ten. J lost 4 bases, V lost 8 bases, and 13 bases had no gene match. The CDR3 consists of 15 residues. Per germline, CDR1 SEHNR and CDR2 FQNEAQ (reference sequence). The chain employs TRBV7-9 and TRBJ1-2; TRBD1 agrees at 7 bases. This specimen consisted of peripheral blood, obtained after pregnancy. This receptor was obtained from a female donor in good health, enrolled as a control in a pregnancy study. The CDR3 nucleotides are TGTGCCAGCGCGCCACCGGACAGGAGCTTCTATGGCTACACCTTC. This sequence encodes CASAPPDRSFYGYTF.